This T cell receptor beta chain emerged from a study of identical twins. Germline-derived CDR1 and CDR2 are SGHTA and FQGNSA. The CDR3 has 11 amino acids. V lost 5 bases and J 3 bases, leaving 5 bases between the germline ends. Findings and caveats of the study: Zero-insertion analyses were open to partial confounding by invariant MAIT and iNKT cells.

TCRdb called the 5' RACE reads again in MiXCR, with one record for every CDR3 protein. The sample lists hundreds of thousands of distinct CDR3 sequences; less than 25% were seen once. This clonotype was counted many times. Its antigen is not identified. This sample was also put to use in a study of T cells expressing NK-cell markers. This second report adds: Sorting was limited to alpha-beta TCR-expressing T cells with an anti-gamma-delta TCR antibody in several experiments.

Specimen: CD4+ T cells sorted from blood. The TCR sequence derives from a young woman in good health. The J gene is TRBJ2-7, the V gene TRBV7-2; D remains unclear. CDR3: CASSRNYEQYF. DNA of the CDR3: TGTGCCAGCAGCAGAAACTACGAGCAGTACTTC. The full variable domain, in which reference TRBV7-2 and TRBJ2-7 provide the parts outside the CDR3, is GAGVSQSPSNKVTEKGKDVELRCDPISGHTALYWYRQSLGQGLEFLIYFQGNSAPDKSGLPSDRFSAERTGGSVSTLTIQRTQQEDSAVYLCASSRNYEQYFGPGTRLTVT.